These T cell receptor beta chains were read from a single sample in a study of shared clonotypes between healthy human individuals. Some clones are missing from TCRdb's copy, which holds only in-frame ones; the method was immunoSEQ multiplex PCR. The data hold about 960,000 clones, with about three quarters observed a single time. Sequenced input: memory CD4+ T cells sorted from blood. The receptor set was obtained from a man between 18 and 35 years old in good health. The conserved cysteine and the conserved F or W are not part of the CDR3 here. The D gene is left open where the match is weak.

length | J | V | D | CDR3
11 | TRBJ2-6 | TRBV5-4 | NA | ASHSSGANVLT
12 | TRBJ1-1 | TRBV19 | NA | ASSAQAKNTEAF
12 | TRBJ1-6 | TRBV18 | NA | ASSQSSYNSPLH
13 | TRBJ2-2 | TRBV27 | TRBD1 | ASSPGTVGAGELF
11 | TRBJ1-5 | TRBV28 | NA | ASSFRQNQPQH
15 | TRBJ2-5 | TRBV15 | TRBD2 | ATSRDTAGGSQETQY
13 | TRBJ2-7 | TRBV23-1 | NA | ASSPRVRNTYEQY
13 | TRBJ2-7 | TRBV5-1 | TRBD2 | ASRAGTSGVHEQY
14 | TRBJ2-7 | TRBV10-3 | TRBD1 | AISGKETGVSYEQY
13 | TRBJ2-7 | TRBV11-2 | TRBD1 | ASSPSDRGRNEQY
13 | TRBJ2-5 | TRBV5-1 | NA | ASSFDTPRGETQY
12 | TRBJ2-7 | TRBV15 | TRBD1 | ATSEDRGVSEQY
12 | TRBJ1-4 | TRBV7-2 | TRBD1 | ASSLARGDEKLF
14 | TRBJ2-3 | TRBV9 | TRBD2 | ASSRGTSGSKDTQY
12 | TRBJ2-7 | TRBV7-2 | NA | ASSLVQGSYEQY
11 | TRBJ1-2 | TRBV30 | NA | AWSRGVTYGYT
12 | TRBJ2-7 | TRBV6-1 | NA | ASSDGPYPYEQY
12 | TRBJ2-7 | TRBV9 | NA | ASSVGVQGSEQY
10 | TRBJ1-1 | TRBV18 | NA | ASSPDDYKAF
14 | TRBJ2-5 | TRBV7-2 | TRBD2 | ASSLGTSGRRETQY
12 | TRBJ2-1 | TRBV19 | TRBD2 | ASQGGLGHNEQF
12 | TRBJ1-1 | TRBV18 | TRBD1 | ASSPFTGGTEAF
12 | TRBJ2-7 | TRBV7-2 | NA | ASSLSRDSYEQY
12 | TRBJ2-7 | TRBV5-1 | NA | ASSYGDDFYEQY
14 | TRBJ2-1 | TRBV5-1 | TRBD2 | ASSLGSGRATNEQF
12 | TRBJ1-1 | TRBV6-6 | NA | ASSPGVGHTEAF
12 | TRBJ1-3 | TRBV2 | NA | ASSQDSSGNTIY
13 | TRBJ2-3 | TRBV14 | TRBD2 | ASSEGLAGVDTQY
12 | TRBJ2-7 | TRBV27 | NA | ASSLYDSPYEQY
16 | TRBJ2-6 | TRBV5-4 | TRBD1 | ASGIVGQGISGANVLT
11 | TRBJ1-2 | TRBV6-1 | NA | ASKGGLGYGYT
11 | TRBJ1-2 | TRBV30 | NA | AWSTTFNYGYT
12 | TRBJ2-1 | TRBV11-3 | NA | ASSQGEEYNEQF
12 | TRBJ1-3 | TRBV6-5 | NA | ASSSVGCIIIIY
13 | TRBJ2-6 | TRBV21-1 | NA | ASSRWGAGANVLT
12 | TRBJ2-5 | TRBV7-2 | NA | ASSLDTGQETQY
13 | TRBJ2-7 | TRBV11-3 | NA | ASSLVKPLSYEQY